The clone carrying this TCR beta chain showed up just a few times. This study enrolled people aged about 18 to 90 from approximately 25 US geographic areas. The method was immunoSEQ multiplex PCR; TCRdb's version includes in-frame clones alone and lacks a portion of them. Of approximately 210,000 clones listed, 82% were seen once; the top ten hold 3% to 4%. CDR1 and CDR2 (germline): SNHLY, FYNNEI. The CDR3 totals 16 residues. V dropped 5 bases and J dropped 7; count of bases not matched to a gene: 9. The entry originates in a study of blood T cell repertoires in COVID-19. Material for sequencing was PBMCs or T cells enriched from blood (not recorded which). The J gene is TRBJ1-4, the V gene TRBV2; 11 nucleotides match TRBD1. This clonotype originated in a woman aged 55-75 years who had recovered from COVID-19. The CDR3: CASSWDRGVSGEKLFF. CDR3 nucleotide sequence: TGTGCCAGCAGTTGGGACAGGGGGGTATCCGGTGAAAAACTGTTTTTT.